Listed below are T cell receptor beta chains from one sample, sequenced in a study of T cell repertoires in cytomegalovirus infection. One entry per CDR3 protein results from TCRdb running MiXCR on the reads. This sample has roughly 700,000 distinct CDR3 sequences, with around a third found just once. Antigen specificity for these receptors is unknown. The sample consisted of cultured PBMCs, taken from culture after CMV antigen stimulation. These receptor sequences come from a human donor in good health (CMV status not recorded). Some clones in this sample may be carry-over from other donors' samples. Each CDR3 is given with its conserved first and last residue. Each record gives: V gene, clone size, J gene, CDR3 length, CDR3 protein. Size is stated for part of the rows, as once, few or many counts, or as a class when the clone is expanded.

V gene: TRBV5-4; clone size: .; J gene: TRBJ2-7; CDR3 length: 14; CDR3 protein: CASSRGGERIEQYF
V gene: TRBV19; clone size: .; J gene: TRBJ1-5; CDR3 length: 15; CDR3 protein: CASRGQESSNQPQHF
V gene: TRBV4-3; clone size: few; J gene: TRBJ1-4; CDR3 length: 13; CDR3 protein: CASSQVMDEKLFF
V gene: TRBV12-3/TRBV12-4; clone size: .; J gene: TRBJ2-3; CDR3 length: 15; CDR3 protein: CASSPQDTSTDTQYF
V gene: TRBV12-3/TRBV12-4; clone size: few; J gene: TRBJ1-5; CDR3 length: 15; CDR3 protein: CASSLGGERSQPQHF
V gene: TRBV19; clone size: .; J gene: TRBJ1-5; CDR3 length: 14; CDR3 protein: CASSTGGLNQPQHF
V gene: TRBV4-1; clone size: .; J gene: TRBJ2-7; CDR3 length: 15; CDR3 protein: CASSLGVLLSYEQYF
V gene: TRBV7-9; clone size: few; J gene: TRBJ2-1; CDR3 length: 13; CDR3 protein: CASSLELDNEQFF
V gene: TRBV7-9; clone size: .; J gene: TRBJ1-1; CDR3 length: 12; CDR3 protein: CASSRPLSAAFF
V gene: TRBV18; clone size: few; J gene: TRBJ2-5; CDR3 length: 15; CDR3 protein: CASSPTTGAQETQYF
V gene: TRBV20-1; clone size: .; J gene: TRBJ2-5; CDR3 length: 15; CDR3 protein: CSARDVREGRETQYF
V gene: TRBV12-3/TRBV12-4; clone size: few; J gene: TRBJ2-5; CDR3 length: 14; CDR3 protein: CASRRDRGGETQYF
V gene: TRBV7-9; clone size: .; J gene: TRBJ2-2; CDR3 length: 16; CDR3 protein: CASSLGQGPNTGELFF
V gene: TRBV6-1; clone size: .; J gene: TRBJ2-5; CDR3 length: 15; CDR3 protein: CASSVPTSGQETQYF
V gene: TRBV7-2; clone size: .; J gene: TRBJ2-1; CDR3 length: 13; CDR3 protein: CASSLVLNDEQFF
V gene: TRBV7-6; clone size: few; J gene: TRBJ1-5; CDR3 length: 17; CDR3 protein: CASSWIGESGGNQPQHF
V gene: TRBV27; clone size: .; J gene: TRBJ2-1; CDR3 length: 16; CDR3 protein: CASSSPTRFKYNEQFF